This T cell receptor beta chain comes out of a study of T cells after yellow fever vaccination. Study outcomes and limitations: At 96% for CD4 and almost 90% for CD8, most primary-vaccination clones showed up again after the booster.

TCRdb independently ran MiXCR on the 5' RACE reads; one entry per CDR3 protein. The sample carries roughly 500,000 distinct CDR3 sequences, roughly 21% recorded once. On this clonotype: Antigen specificity is unknown.

CDR3 length: 10 residues. Trimming shortened V by 5 bases and J by 8 bases, and 7 bases separated the two germline ends. Germline V lookup: CDR1 DFQATT, CDR2 SNEGSKA (reference sequence). Sample: PBMCs, taken 15 days after the yellow fever booster vaccination. The sequence was obtained from a man aged 25 to 40 who received the YFV17D yellow fever vaccine. This rearrangement joins TRBV20-1 to TRBJ2-1; no reliable D call. Here the CDR3 DNA reads TGCAGTGCTTTGGCGTATGAGCAGTTCTTC. Translated: CSALAYEQFF.